A single sample is the source of the 27 T cell receptor beta chains below, sequenced in a study of blood T cell repertoires in COVID-19. Data came from immunoSEQ multiplex PCR; TCRdb stores just in-frame clones and leaves some out. The sample includes approximately 300,000 clones, roughly nine tenths seen only once; the top ten take approximately 2.4%. Sequenced sample: peripheral blood. The receptors were gathered from a young man with active or convalescent COVID-19.

Concerning this clone: Other DNA sequences in the same sample also yield this CDR3. The V gene is TRBV9, the J gene TRBJ1-1; D is possibly TRBD1 (5 bases). The V and J ends lost 2 bases and 3 bases respectively, with 8 bases between them. The CDR3 is 13 residues long. Germline assignment: CDR1 SGDLS and CDR2 YYNGEE. CDR3 in amino acids: CASSVGGDTEAFF. CDR3 DNA: TGTGCCAGCAGCGTCGGGGGTGACACTGAAGCTTTCTTT.

The table lists this clone with a count of one. V gene TRBV27 combines with J gene TRBJ1-4, with 7 bases fitting TRBD1. This CDR3 region has 17 residues. Germline V gene data show CDR1 as MNHEY and CDR2 as SMNVEV (reference sequence). V shed 8 bases and J 7 bases; nucleotides not matched to a gene: 19. The CDR3 nucleotides are TGTGCCAGCCGCCGGGCCCCCGAAGGGACAGTTGCTGAAAAACTGTTTTTT. Amino acid sequence: CASRRAPEGTVAEKLFF.

This rearrangement joins TRBV7-9 to TRBJ2-3; D gene ambiguous. This CDR3 spans 12 amino acids. Trimming removed 1 base at V and 5 bases at J, with 4 bases between. Per germline, CDR1 SEHNR and CDR2 FQNEAQ (reference sequence). The CDR3 protein is CASSLVGDTQYF. For the CDR3, the DNA is TGTGCCAGCAGCTTAGTCGGAGATACGCAGTATTTT.

V usage is TRBV2 and J usage is TRBJ2-1; 11 bases are shared with TRBD2. This CDR3 has 16 residues. Germline-derived CDR1 and CDR2 are SNHLY and FYNNEI. V gave up 8 bases and J gave up 6 bases; unmatched junction bases: 12. CDR3 nucleotide sequence: TGTGCCAGCTACCCGGTGACTAGCGGGGTCCCCAATGAGCAGTTCTTC. Translated: CASYPVTSGVPNEQFF. The full variable domain, with the rest looked up from reference TRBV2 and TRBJ2-1, is EPEVTQTPSHQVTQMGQEVILRCVPISNHLYFYWYRQILGQKVEFLVSFYNNEISEKSEIFDDQFSVERPDGSNFTLKIRSTKLEDSAMYFCASYPVTSGVPNEQFFGPGTRLTVL.

This rearrangement joins TRBV5-8 to TRBJ2-1, with 13 bases matching TRBD2. The CDR3 has 15 residues. J lost 9 bases, V lost 4 bases, and 7 bases had no gene match. In germline, CDR1 is SGHTS, CDR2 YDEGEE. CDR3 nucleotide sequence: TGTGCCAGCAGCCGGTCCGGGACTAGCGGGACTGAGCAGTTCTTC. This translates into CASSRSGTSGTEQFF.

This chain connects TRBV6-1 to TRBJ1-5; D ambiguous. This CDR3 spans 15 amino acids. CDR1 and CDR2 from the germline V gene are MNHNS and SASEGT. Trimming took 1 base from V and 0 from J, leaving 7 bases between them. DNA of the CDR3: TGTGCCAGCAGTGAAGAGGAGTTTAGCAATCAGCCCCAGCATTTT. This encodes CASSEEEFSNQPQHF.

This chain uses TRBV5-1 with TRBJ2-1; TRBD2 aligns across 10 bases. Germline trimming cut 0 bases from V and 6 bases from J; bases unmatched to any gene: 0. This CDR3 has 14 residues. CDR1 and CDR2 from the germline V gene are SGHRS and YFSETQ. CDR3 region: CASSLGTSGNEQFF. Written as DNA, the CDR3 is TGCGCCAGCAGCTTGGGGACTAGCGGCAATGAGCAGTTCTTC.

The chain has TRBV6-4 and TRBJ2-2; TRBD2 agrees at 7 bases. Losses at the gene ends were 5 bases for V and 3 bases for J; bases not matched to a gene: 6. The length of the CDR3 is 15 residues. CDR1 is MRHNA and CDR2 is SNTAGT in the germline V gene. This chain's CDR3 is CASSLTGGDTGELFF. In DNA form, the CDR3 reads TGTGCCAGCAGTCTAACGGGGGGAGACACCGGGGAGCTGTTTTTT.

The rearrangement joins TRBV20-1 to TRBJ1-5; D is ambiguous. Deletions cut 3 bases from V and 2 bases from J, with 11 bases between. The germline CDR1 and CDR2 sequences are DFQATT and SNEGSKA (reference sequence). This CDR3 comprises 14 residues. CDR3 protein: CSASFPTGNQPQHF. In nucleotides, the CDR3 is TGCAGTGCTAGTTTTCCTACTGGCAATCAGCCCCAGCATTTT.

The V and J genes are TRBV5-6 and TRBJ1-2; 8 bases map to TRBD1. V lost 0 bases, J lost 0 bases, and 10 bases stayed unmatched. The CDR3 is 18 amino acids. From germline, CDR1 is SGHDT and CDR2 YYEEEE. The DNA for the CDR3 is TGTGCCAGCAGCTTGGGAATCCAGGGGGCGCGTTCTAACTATGGCTACACCTTC. Residues: CASSLGIQGARSNYGYTF.

This chain connects TRBV7-6 to TRBJ1-5; the D is unclear. Germline assignment: CDR1 SGHVS and CDR2 FNYEAQ. This CDR3 contains 12 residues. Trimming took 3 bases from V and 4 from J, leaving 4 bases between them. Here the CDR3 DNA reads TGTGCCAGCAGCTTCAATAATCAGCCCCAGCATTTT. It is translated as CASSFNNQPQHF.

The rearrangement joins TRBV7-2 to TRBJ1-6, with 7 positions matching TRBD1. This CDR3 comprises 14 residues. The ends lost 4 bases at V and 9 bases at J; junction bases unmatched: 6. The germline CDR1 and CDR2 sequences are SGHTA and FQGNSA. Here the CDR3 reads CASSSTGAGSPLHF. CDR3 bases: TGTGCCAGCAGCTCTACAGGGGCGGGTTCACCCCTCCACTTT.

CDR3 amino acids: CASTGLGGQTQYF. The CDR3 DNA is TGTGCCAGCACCGGACTAGGGGGACAGACCCAGTACTTC. This chain uses TRBV6-5 with TRBJ2-5; D perhaps matches TRBD2 (7 bases). From germline, CDR1 is MNHEY and CDR2 SVGAGI. CDR3 length: 13 amino acids. Deletions cut 7 bases from V and 6 bases from J, with 15 bases between.

The DNA for the CDR3 is TGTGCCAGCAGTGAAGACATTAGCGGGGGCAACACAGATACGCAGTATTTT. It yields the protein CASSEDISGGNTDTQYF. The J gene is TRBJ2-3, the V gene TRBV6-1, with TRBD2 identical over 9 bases. Losses at the gene ends were 1 base for V and 2 bases for J; bases not matched to a gene: 7. CDR1 and CDR2 from the germline V gene are MNHNS and SASEGT. The CDR3 loop spans 17 amino acids.

The chain recombines TRBV14 with TRBJ2-1; D possibly corresponds to TRBD2 (6 bases). The ends were cut back, 0 bases at V and 7 bases at J, with 13 bases in the middle. Germline V gene lookup returns CDR1 SGHDN and CDR2 FVKESK. This CDR3 is built from 15 residues. The CDR3 is CASSQEWGRRNEQFF. CDR3 nucleotide sequence: TGTGCCAGCAGCCAAGAATGGGGGAGGCGGAATGAGCAGTTCTTC. Looking up the rest from reference TRBV14 and TRBJ2-1 gives the full variable domain: EAGVTQFPSHSVIEKGQTVTLRCDPISGHDNLYWYRRVMGKEIKFLLHFVKESKQDESGMPNNRFLAERTGGTYSTLKVQPAELEDSGVYFCASSQEWGRRNEQFFGPGTRLTVL.

This chain uses TRBV27 with TRBJ1-1; D possibly corresponds to TRBD1 (6 bases). CDR1 and CDR2 (germline): MNHEY, SMNVEV (reference sequence). V was clipped by 2 bases and J by 3 bases, with 13 bases between them. The CDR3 sequence is 15 residues long. The CDR3 DNA reads as TGTGCCAGCAGTTTAGGTCCCACAGGGCACACTGAAGCTTTCTTT. Translation gives CASSLGPTGHTEAFF.

This clone was picked up a small number of times. The V gene is TRBV18, the J gene TRBJ2-7; 16 bases match TRBD2. Germline values: CDR1 KGHSH, CDR2 LQKENI. Losses at the gene ends were 1 base for V and 2 bases for J; bases not matched to a gene: 5. The CDR3 runs 18 residues. The CDR3 region has the DNA TGTGCCAGCTCACCACTTTCCGGGACTAGCGGGAGGGCCTACGAGCAGTACTTC. This gives the protein CASSPLSGTSGRAYEQYF. Full variable domain (missing parts from reference TRBV18 and TRBJ2-7): NAGVMQNPRHLVRRRGQEARLRCSPMKGHSHVYWYRQLPEEGLKFMVYLQKENIIDESGMPKERFSAEFPKEGPSILRIQQVVRGDSAAYFCASSPLSGTSGRAYEQYFGPGTRLTVT.

This chain connects TRBV5-1 to TRBJ2-7; 8 bases are a match to TRBD1. Losses at the gene ends were 4 bases for V and 7 bases for J; bases not matched to a gene: 10. Germline lookup yields CDR1 SGHRS and CDR2 YFSETQ. The CDR3 spans 14 residues. The CDR3 is CASSPGPGTGEQYF. In DNA form, the CDR3 reads TGCGCCAGCAGCCCTGGGCCCGGGACAGGAGAGCAGTACTTC. Drawing the rest from reference TRBV5-1 and TRBJ2-7, the complete variable domain is KAGVTQTPRYLIKTRGQQVTLSCSPISGHRSVSWYQQTPGQGLQFLFEYFSETQRNKGNFPGRFSGRQFSNSRSEMNVSTLELGDSALYLCASSPGPGTGEQYFGPGTRLTVT.

The table lists this clone with a count of one. The chain couples TRBV5-5 to TRBJ2-1; 7 bases fit TRBD2. V lost 0 bases, J lost 5 bases, and 5 bases stayed unmatched. The CDR3 is 15 amino acids. Germline CDR1 SGHKS, CDR2 YYEKEE (reference sequence). The CDR3 DNA reads as TGTGCCAGCAGCTTGGATACGGGAGGCCACAATGAGCAGTTCTTC. Its protein product is CASSLDTGGHNEQFF.

The V and J genes are TRBV5-1 and TRBJ1-5; D possibly corresponds to TRBD1 (5 bases). Trimming took off 6 bases at V and 6 bases at J, with 13 bases between the two ends. Germline CDR1 reads SGHRS; CDR2 reads YFSETQ. The CDR3 runs 13 residues. DNA of the CDR3: TGCGCCAGCAAAGCAGGGTCTGGTCAGCCCCAGCATTTT. Translating gives CASKAGSGQPQHF. The full variable domain, completed using reference TRBV5-1 and TRBJ1-5, is KAGVTQTPRYLIKTRGQQVTLSCSPISGHRSVSWYQQTPGQGLQFLFEYFSETQRNKGNFPGRFSGRQFSNSRSEMNVSTLELGDSALYLCASKAGSGQPQHFGDGTRLSIL.

The genes are TRBV2 and TRBJ2-2; D remains unclear. This CDR3 spans 14 amino acids. V was shortened by 8 bases and J by 0 bases, with 10 bases between the two germline ends. From germline, CDR1 is SNHLY and CDR2 FYNNEI. The CDR3 DNA follows: TGTGCCAGCGGTACAGTCGCGAACACCGGGGAGCTGTTTTTT. Its protein product is CASGTVANTGELFF.

This clone was seen a handful of times. This rearrangement joins TRBV29-1 to TRBJ1-2; D might be TRBD1 (5 bases). The V gene's germline CDR1 is SQVTM and CDR2 ANQGSEA. V was pared by 4 bases and J by 7 bases, with 19 bases between. The CDR3 runs 14 residues. This chain's CDR3 is CSVGGGPEVRGYTF. CDR3 in DNA: TGCAGCGTTGGGGGGGGACCCGAGGTTCGTGGCTACACCTTC.

The chain uses TRBV2 and TRBJ2-7; no reliable D call. Germline loops: CDR1 SNHLY, CDR2 FYNNEI. Trimming shortened V by 8 bases and J by 6 bases, and 14 bases separated the two germline ends. The CDR3 has 12 residues. CDR3 loop: CASLEPFAEQYF. For the CDR3, the DNA is TGTGCCAGCCTAGAGCCCTTCGCCGAGCAGTACTTC.

The chain is built from TRBV19 and TRBJ1-2; 10 nucleotides align to TRBD1. From germline, CDR1 is LNHDA and CDR2 SQIVND (reference sequence). Trimming cost V 5 bases and J 8 bases; bases outside gene matches: 14. The CDR3 sequence is 16 residues long. The CDR3 DNA sequence: TGTGCCAGTAGTTCCCCGGGACAGGGGATTCAGTTGGGCTACACCTTC. Its protein is CASSSPGQGIQLGYTF.

In DNA, the CDR3 is TGCGCCAGCAGCCAAGAGGAGACGGGAGTCTACGAGCAGTACTTC. Translated: CASSQEETGVYEQYF. V is TRBV4-1 and J is TRBJ2-7; D might be TRBD2 (6 bases). The CDR3 consists of 15 residues. Trimming took 0 bases from V and 3 from J, leaving 12 bases between them. CDR1 MGHRA and CDR2 YSYEKL come from the germline V gene.

The chain couples TRBV5-4 to TRBJ1-6, with 7 bases matching TRBD1. CDR1 SGHNT and CDR2 YYREEE come from the germline V gene (reference sequence). CDR3 length equals 14 residues. With 4 bases clipped from V and 6 bases from J, the junction kept 4 bases outside the gene matches. Written as DNA, the CDR3 is TGTGCCAGCAGCAGGGACAGTGCTAATTCACCCCTCCACTTT. The encoded protein is CASSRDSANSPLHF. The variable domain in full, with the rest retrieved from reference TRBV5-4 and TRBJ1-6, is ETGVTQSPTHLIKTRGQQVTLRCSSQSGHNTVSWYQQALGQGPQFIFQYYREEENGRGNFPPRFSGLQFPNYSSELNVNALELDDSALYLCASSRDSANSPLHFGNGTRLTVT.

This clone was counted a single time. The chain links TRBV18 to TRBJ1-2; D is ambiguous. In germline, CDR1 is KGHSH, CDR2 LQKENI. With 3 bases removed from V and 0 bases from J, the gap between germline ends came to 14 bases. This CDR3 spans 16 amino acids. CDR3 sequence (DNA): TGTGCCAGCTCACCGCGCGCGTACAGCTCTAACTATGGCTACACCTTC. Its protein is CASSPRAYSSNYGYTF.